This TCR beta chain was recorded in a study of post-analysis software for immune sequencing data (dated by TCRdb to 2014 to 2015). Regarding the research as a whole: Relapsing-remitting, secondary progressive and progressive-relapsing multiple sclerosis were recorded as disease courses, and subtype annotation was lacking for some patients. The patient repertoires were compared against around 11 previously published healthy control repertoires obtained from donors aged roughly 6 to 28 years. A subset of samples was prepared in parallel using single-end sample barcoding, then pooled and co-amplified after Illumina adapter ligation. What the work shows at the level of the full study, not this receptor alone: Significantly lower normalized Chao1 diversity was found in multiple sclerosis patients than in controls, suggesting substantial peripheral T-cell clonal expansion. The control group was slightly older than the multiple sclerosis patient group. Direct clustering with F measure showed strong co-clustering of samples prepared in the same batch, prompting a batch-effect correction. Patients showed significantly higher frequencies than controls for several TRBV segments, among them TRBV5-6, TRBV5-1 and TRBV20-1.

Receptors were amplified or captured by PCR. TCRdb shows the sequencer as Illumina HiSeq 2500. To reduce PCR and sequencing biases, unique molecular identifiers were incorporated into the TCR beta cDNA libraries. Per 1 to 10 million input T cells, roughly 500,000 cDNA molecules were obtained, such that each molecule approximated one T cell. The patient libraries were prepared and sequenced with the same protocol used for the earlier healthy control dataset. Samples belonging to the same batch were prepared together, multiplexed and sequenced on a shared HiSeq lane. Concerning the study's data processing: Raw barcoded reads were processed with MIGEC, discarding single-read molecular identifier groups before consensus assembly and CDR3 extraction. Clonotype tables were post-analysed with VDJtools, normalizing diversity by down-sampling all datasets to the smallest sample size. Repertoire overlap clustering matched CDR3 amino acid but not nucleotide sequences to correct batch-related cross-sample contamination. The public reads were run again by TCRdb, first through fastp at Q25 and then through MiXCR, and only productive beta chains were kept. Every CDR3 protein is listed once, alongside the most common genes and DNA of its rows. What appears here as the V and J calls and clone size reflects TCRdb's work, not the paper's. The sample table contains a few hundred thousand distinct CDR3 sequences; only one count was recorded for around 34% of them. 4.5% to 7.5% of the sample is in the top ten clones.

TCR beta repertoires were profiled from peripheral blood of roughly 13 young patients with multiple sclerosis to demonstrate the VDJtools post-analysis software. The multiple sclerosis patients were children and adolescents between 6 and 15 years of age. The germline V gene supplies CDR1 SGHVS and CDR2 FNYEAQ. Trimming takes 1 base off V and 6 bases off J; junction bases not matched to a gene: 9. Spanning cysteine to phenylalanine, the CDR3 consists of 16 amino acids. Left in the record is the CDR3 DNA by itself, 48 bases read in frame from the first base. A remark on this clonotype: Its antigen remains undetermined. Base qualities are missing; no much larger clone stands one base away.

The rearranged chain carries TRBV7-6 and TRBJ1-1; TRBD1 lines up with 9 middle nucleotides. The material sequenced was blood. This clonotype was sampled from a girl aged 2-17 years with multiple sclerosis. The CDR3 protein sequence reads: CASSLGAGTGTAEAFF. The bases read TGTGCCAGCAGCTTAGGAGCCGGGACAGGGACCGCTGAAGCTTTCTTT.